This TCR beta chain was captured in a study of T-cell reconstitution after alpha-beta-depleted transplantation in children. The sample holds a few counts of this clonotype. The junction had 9 bases not matched to a gene; V was cut back by 5 bases and J by 4 bases. CDR1 and CDR2 (germline): DFQATT, SNEGSKA (reference sequence). This CDR3 spans 15 amino acids. Researchers prepared the TCRbeta library using unique molecular identifiers, the study reports. TCRdb used MiXCR to reprocess the PCR reads, holding one entry per CDR3 protein. This sample has about 540,000 distinct CDR3 sequences, with approximately 16% found just once.

This clonotype originated in a human donor who donated a stem cell graft to a child with acute lymphoblastic leukemia. Sequences were derived from PBMCs from the stem cell graft donor, sampled from the stem cell graft. This rearrangement joins TRBV20-1 to TRBJ1-5, with 9 bases fitting TRBD1. CDR3 region: CSAPQDRGVNQPQHF. CDR3 sequence (DNA): TGCAGTGCTCCTCAGGACAGGGGAGTTAATCAGCCCCAGCATTTT.